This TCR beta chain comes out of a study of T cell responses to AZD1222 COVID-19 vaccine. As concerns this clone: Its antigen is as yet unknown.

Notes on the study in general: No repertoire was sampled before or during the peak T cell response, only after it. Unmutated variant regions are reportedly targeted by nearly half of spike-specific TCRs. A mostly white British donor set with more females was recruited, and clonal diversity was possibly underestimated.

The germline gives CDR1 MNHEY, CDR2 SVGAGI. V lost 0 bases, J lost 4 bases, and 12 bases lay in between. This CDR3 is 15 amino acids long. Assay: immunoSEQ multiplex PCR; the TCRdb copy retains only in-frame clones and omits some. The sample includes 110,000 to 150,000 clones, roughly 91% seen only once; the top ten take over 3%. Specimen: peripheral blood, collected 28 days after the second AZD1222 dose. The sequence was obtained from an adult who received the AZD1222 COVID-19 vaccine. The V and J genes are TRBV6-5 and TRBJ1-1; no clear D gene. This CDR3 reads CASSYSQSASTEAFF. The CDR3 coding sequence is TGTGCCAGCAGTTACTCACAGTCGGCTAGCACTGAAGCTTTCTTT.